These T cell receptor beta chains were read from a single sample in a study of cytomegalovirus exposure and HLA in healthy donors. This table comes from immunoSEQ multiplex PCR, and its TCRdb copy is limited to in-frame clones, with some not included. The data show roughly 130,000 clones, with approximately 85% seen just once and about 1.5% held by the top ten. Sequencing was done on a sample of PBMCs. The receptors shown here come from a boy aged 5 to 17 in good health and CMV-seronegative. The CDR3 runs from the conserved cysteine through the conserved F or W. The D gene is left open where the match is weak. Clone size appears in some rows only: once, few, many, or a class for an expanded clone.

clone size | D gene | J gene | V gene | CDR3 DNA | CDR3 protein
NA | TRBD2 | TRBJ2-7 | TRBV10-3 | TGTGCCAGCGGGACTAGCGGTCCCTACGAGCAGTACTTC | CASGTSGPYEQYF
NA | TRBD1 | TRBJ1-2 | TRBV7-2 | TGTGCCAGCAGCCCTCAGGGGGAAAATGGCTACACCTTC | CASSPQGENGYTF
NA | TRBD2 | TRBJ2-1 | TRBV15 | TGTGCCACCAGCAGACGCCTAGCGGGGAATGAGCAGTTCTTC | CATSRRLAGNEQFF
NA | NA | TRBJ2-7 | TRBV4-3 | TGCGCCAGCAGCCAAGATCCGCCAGGGGAATCCTACGAGCAGTACTTC | CASSQDPPGESYEQYF
NA | NA | TRBJ2-4 | TRBV2 | TGTGCCAGCAGTGAAGAACTCGCTGAGGACATTCAGTACTTC | CASSEELAEDIQYF
NA | TRBD1 | TRBJ1-1 | TRBV6-5 | TGTGCCAGCAGTTCGACAGGGCTAGGTGCTGAAGCTTTCTTT | CASSSTGLGAEAFF
NA | NA | TRBJ2-2 | TRBV7-7 | TGTGCCAGCAGCCTCGAACTGGGGGGCACCGGGGAGCTGTTTTTT | CASSLELGGTGELFF
NA | NA | TRBJ2-3 | TRBV13 | TGTGCCAGCAGGACCGGAGGCAGGCAAGATACGCAGTATTTT | CASRTGGRQDTQYF
NA | TRBD1 | TRBJ1-6 | TRBV6-5 | TGTGCCAGCAGTTACGTAGGGGGCTCTAATTCACCCCTCCACTTT | CASSYVGGSNSPLHF
NA | TRBD1 | TRBJ1-4 | TRBV30 | TGTGCCTGGAGGGGCGGACAGGCAAGAAATGAAAAACTGTTTTTT | CAWRGGQARNEKLFF
NA | NA | TRBJ1-5 | TRBV19 | TGTGCCAGTACAGCGAGCAGCGGGACACATCAGCCCCAGCATTTT | CASTASSGTHQPQHF
NA | TRBD1 | TRBJ1-1 | TRBV5-6 | TGTGCCAGCAGCTTGACCCGGACAGGGGTTACTGAAGCTTTCTTT | CASSLTRTGVTEAFF
NA | NA | TRBJ1-1 | TRBV10-3 | TGTGCCATCAGTGAGTCGAGCGGGACTGAAGCTTTCTTT | CAISESSGTEAFF
NA | NA | TRBJ1-6 | TRBV27 | TGTGCCAGCGGTGACAGTCGTAATTCACCCCTCCACTTT | CASGDSRNSPLHF
few | NA | TRBJ1-5 | TRBV4-1 | TGCGCCAGCAGCCAAGAAGGCGGGAGTAGCAATCAGCCCCAGCATTTT | CASSQEGGSSNQPQHF
NA | TRBD1 | TRBJ2-7 | TRBV27 | TGTGCCAGCAGTTTAGGACAGGGGTTCCACGAGCAGTACTTC | CASSLGQGFHEQYF
NA | NA | TRBJ1-6 | TRBV27 | TGTGCCAGCAGTTACAGCGAGGGGGAGCAAAATTCACCCCTCCACTTT | CASSYSEGEQNSPLHF
NA | TRBD2 | TRBJ2-1 | TRBV6-4 | TGTGCCAGCAGTGTCCTGGGGGGGGAGCAGTTCTTC | CASSVLGGEQFF
NA | NA | TRBJ2-2 | TRBV13 | TGTGCCAGCAGCTTAGGTATTACCGGGGAGCTGTTTTTT | CASSLGITGELFF
NA | NA | TRBJ2-7 | TRBV25-1 | TGTGCCAGCAGTGTAGGAACGGGCGAGCAGTACTTC | CASSVGTGEQYF
NA | TRBD1 | TRBJ2-5 | TRBV19 | TGTGCCAGTAGTGCGGACAGGGAGAAGACCCAGTACTTC | CASSADREKTQYF
NA | TRBD1 | TRBJ2-3 | TRBV25-1 | TGTGCCAGCAGTGGTGACAGGGTTAACGCACCCTCCCCGCAGTATTTT | CASSGDRVNAPSPQYF
NA | NA | TRBJ2-2 | TRBV5-1 | TGCGCCAGCAGCGGCCCGACGAACACCGGGGAGCTGTTTTTT | CASSGPTNTGELFF
once | NA | TRBJ2-4 | TRBV6-5 | TGTGCCAGAGAACCCAGGGTGTCCAAAAACATTCAGTACTTC | CAREPRVSKNIQYF
once | NA | TRBJ2-1 | TRBV4-1 | TGCGCCAGCAGCCGAGGAGGAGGGTCAGAAGAGCAGTTCTTC | CASSRGGGSEEQFF
NA | NA | TRBJ2-2 | TRBV18 | TGTGCCAGCTCAGGACAGTACACCGGGGAGCTGTTTTTT | CASSGQYTGELFF
NA | NA | TRBJ1-2 | TRBV7-9 | TGTGCCAGCGGAGTCCCGGGGAGTGGCTACACCTTC | CASGVPGSGYTF
NA | NA | TRBJ1-1 | TRBV5-6 | TGTGCCAGCAGCTTCAGGACGGCGGGGATGAACACTGAAGCTTTCTTT | CASSFRTAGMNTEAFF
NA | TRBD1 | TRBJ2-1 | TRBV7-6 | TGTGCCAGCAGCTTATTTTGGAAGGGGGCGAGTGATGAGCAGTTCTTC | CASSLFWKGASDEQFF
NA | NA | TRBJ2-1 | TRBV7-9 | TGTTCCAGCAGCATCATAGCGAATGAGCAGTTCTTC | CSSSIIANEQFF
NA | NA | TRBJ2-3 | TRBV5-5 | TGTGCCAGCAGCTTGGAGGGTGAGGGTTTAGCAGATACGCAGTATTTT | CASSLEGEGLADTQYF
NA | TRBD1 | TRBJ1-5 | TRBV5-4 | TGTGCCGGCAGCCCCGGGACAGGGGTGTTGGAGCCCCAGCATTTT | CAGSPGTGVLEPQHF
NA | NA | TRBJ2-1 | TRBV7-9 | TGTGCCAGCAGCCTAGAGGCAGGTAACTACAATGAGCAGTTCTTC | CASSLEAGNYNEQFF
NA | TRBD1 | TRBJ2-3 | TRBV7-3 | TGTGCCAGCAGCTTAAATGGACAGGGCGCAGATACGCAGTATTTT | CASSLNGQGADTQYF
NA | NA | TRBJ1-5 | TRBV19 | TGTGCCAGTAGTGGCCGGGGGGGGAAATATAGCAATCAGCCCCAGCATTTT | CASSGRGGKYSNQPQHF
NA | NA | TRBJ1-2 | TRBV7-8 | TGTGCCAGCAGCTCACAGCCTAACTATGGCTACACCTTC | CASSSQPNYGYTF
NA | TRBD1 | TRBJ1-2 | TRBV5-4 | TGTGCCAGCAGCGTGACAGGGGAATATGGCTACACCTTC | CASSVTGEYGYTF
NA | TRBD2 | TRBJ2-7 | TRBV6-4 | TGTGCCAGCAGTGCGGGGGGGAGACTTGTGTCCTACGAGCAGTACTTC | CASSAGGRLVSYEQYF
NA | TRBD1 | TRBJ2-1 | TRBV25-1 | TGTGCCAGTACAGGGGCGGTCTACAATGAGCAGTTCTTC | CASTGAVYNEQFF
NA | TRBD2 | TRBJ2-7 | TRBV7-9 | TGTGCCAGCAGTGCCCGGGCTAGCGGGGGGGCCTCCCCAGGGGGCGAGCAGTACTTC | CASSARASGGASPGGEQYF
NA | TRBD1 | TRBJ1-1 | TRBV7-3 | TGTGCCAGCAGCTTGGGGACAGGGCGCAACACTGAAGCTTTCTTT | CASSLGTGRNTEAFF
NA | NA | TRBJ1-6 | TRBV7-2 | TGTGCCAGCAGCTTACTTCAGTATAATTCACCCCTCCACTTT | CASSLLQYNSPLHF
NA | TRBD1 | TRBJ2-3 | TRBV10-3 | TGTGCCATCAGTGAGACCAGTGCCGGGACAGGGAGCACAGATACGCAGTATTTT | CAISETSAGTGSTDTQYF
NA | NA | TRBJ2-1 | TRBV4-1 | TGCGCCAGCAGCCAAGGGGACATGAGCTCCTACAATGAGCAGTTCTTC | CASSQGDMSSYNEQFF
NA | TRBD1 | TRBJ1-1 | TRBV6-6 | TGTGCCAGCAGTTTTGGACAGGGCGGTGAAGCTTTCTTT | CASSFGQGGEAFF
NA | NA | TRBJ2-3 | TRBV7-3 | TGTGCCAGCAGCTTAACGTCGGGAGAGGCAGATACGCAGTATTTT | CASSLTSGEADTQYF
once | NA | TRBJ2-7 | TRBV6-1 | TGTGCTTGTGGGGGCGTCGCCTACGAGCAGTACTTC | CACGGVAYEQYF
NA | NA | TRBJ2-1 | TRBV5-5 | TGTGCCAGCAGCTTGATGGCGGGGCAACACAATGAGCAGTTCTTC | CASSLMAGQHNEQFF
NA | NA | TRBJ1-2 | TRBV29-1 | TGCAGCGTTGAATTCCCCCTGGAGGGAGGCTATGGCTACACCTTC | CSVEFPLEGGYGYTF
NA | NA | TRBJ1-2 | TRBV5-6 | TGTGCCAGCAGCCAATTAATGGAGGGGTATGGCTACACCTTC | CASSQLMEGYGYTF
few | NA | TRBJ2-5 | TRBV6-8 | TGTGCCAGCAGTTTTTTTCGTGGACCCGACTATGGGGAAGAGACCCAGTACTTC | CASSFFRGPDYGEETQYF
NA | NA | TRBJ2-5 | TRBV5-6 | TGTGCCAGCAGCTTGGGACTGGAAGAGACCCAGTACTTC | CASSLGLEETQYF
NA | TRBD1 | TRBJ1-2 | TRBV7-9 | TGTGCCAGCATAGGGACAGGGCCTCTAGGCTACACCTTC | CASIGTGPLGYTF